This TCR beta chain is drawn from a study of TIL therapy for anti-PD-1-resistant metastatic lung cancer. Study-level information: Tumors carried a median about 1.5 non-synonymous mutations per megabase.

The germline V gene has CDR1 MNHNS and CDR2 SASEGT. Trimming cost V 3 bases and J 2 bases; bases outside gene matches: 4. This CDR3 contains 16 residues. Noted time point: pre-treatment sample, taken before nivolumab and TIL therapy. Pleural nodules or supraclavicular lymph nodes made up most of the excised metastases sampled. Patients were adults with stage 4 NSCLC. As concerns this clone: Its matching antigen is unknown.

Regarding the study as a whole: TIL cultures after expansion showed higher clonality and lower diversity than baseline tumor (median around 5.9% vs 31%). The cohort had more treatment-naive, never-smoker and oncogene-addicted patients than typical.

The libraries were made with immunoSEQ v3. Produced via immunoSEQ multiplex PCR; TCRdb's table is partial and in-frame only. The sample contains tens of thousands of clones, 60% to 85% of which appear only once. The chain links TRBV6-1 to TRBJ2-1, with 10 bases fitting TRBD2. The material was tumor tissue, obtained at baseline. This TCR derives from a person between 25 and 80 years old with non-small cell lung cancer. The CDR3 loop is CASSDSLAGAYNEQFF. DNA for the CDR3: TGTGCCAGCAGTGATTCTCTAGCGGGGGCCTACAATGAGCAGTTCTTC.